Below, 22 T cell receptor beta chains from the same sample are listed, as sequenced in a study of blood T cell repertoires in COVID-19. Profiled with immunoSEQ multiplex PCR; TCRdb holds only in-frame clones, not every one. Here the sample spans 95,000 to 100,000 clones, approximately 87% being singletons. Sequenced sample: peripheral blood. The source is a woman aged 30 to 39 with acute or convalescent COVID-19.

CDR3 sequence: CASSLSTGQGVSQPQHF. CDR3 DNA: TGTGCCAGCAGTTTATCCACCGGACAGGGGGTATCCCAGCCCCAGCATTTT. V and J are TRBV28 and TRBJ1-5; TRBD1 aligns across 10 bases. This CDR3 region has 17 residues. The germline gives CDR1 MDHEN, CDR2 SYDVKM. V trimming: 1 base; J trimming: 7 bases; junction bases outside the gene matches: 10. Full variable domain (remainder filled in from reference TRBV28 and TRBJ1-5): DVKVTQSSRYLVKRTGEKVFLECVQDMDHENMFWYRQDPGLGLRLIYFSYDVKMKEKGDIPEGYSVSREKKERFSLILESASTNQTSMYLCASSLSTGQGVSQPQHFGDGTRLSIL.

The V call is TRBV21-1, the J call TRBJ2-2; whether TRBD1, the table's D call, matches the DNA was not checked. TRBV21-1 is a pseudogene. This CDR3 contains 17 residues. CDR3 in DNA: TGTGCCAGCAGGGAGACGGGGACAGGGGAATTTATCGGGGAGCTGTTTTTT. This sequence encodes CASRETGTGEFIGELFF.

This clone has only one observation. The DNA of the CDR3 is TGCGCCAGCACGTGGACAGGAGGGCGCCAAGAGACCCAGTACTTC. Translated, it gives CASTWTGGRQETQYF. V and J are TRBV5-1 and TRBJ2-5; D may be TRBD1 (7 bases). The V gene lost 6 bases and the J gene lost 1 base, with 16 bases spanning the gap. The CDR3 extends over 15 amino acids. From germline, CDR1 is SGHRS and CDR2 YFSETQ.

This rearrangement joins TRBV6-1 to TRBJ2-1; D uncertain. Germline V gives CDR1 MNHNS, CDR2 SASEGT. The germline V and J ends were trimmed by 3 bases and 4 bases, with 19 bases remaining between them. There are 17 residues in the CDR3. This CDR3 reads CASSDRSLTPIYNEQFF. CDR3 nucleotide sequence: TGTGCCAGCAGTGATAGAAGCCTCACCCCGATATACAATGAGCAGTTCTTC.

The chain recombines TRBV12-3 or TRBV12-4 with TRBJ1-1, with D possibly being TRBD1 (6 bases). CDR3 length equals 11 residues. The V end was cut by 6 bases, the J end by 6 bases, with 8 bases between. DNA for the CDR3: TGTGCCAGCAGGCGGACAGCTGAAGCTTTCTTT. It specifies CASRRTAEAFF.

The chain carries TRBV4-2 and TRBJ1-6; 7 bases agree with TRBD1. Trimming removed 1 base from V and 0 bases from J; junction bases left unmatched: 0. Germline CDR1 and CDR2: LGHNA and YNFKEQ. The CDR3 extends over 16 amino acids. In DNA form, the CDR3 reads TGTGCCAGCAGCCAAGGGGACAGCTCCTATAATTCACCCCTCCACTTT. Protein sequence: CASSQGDSSYNSPLHF.

The chain has TRBV20-1 and TRBJ1-5, with 7 positions matching TRBD1. The length of the CDR3 is 16 residues. Per the germline V gene, CDR1 is DFQATT and CDR2 is SNEGSKA (reference sequence). V lost 3 bases, J lost 6 bases, and 14 bases stayed unmatched. CDR3: CSASRIGQVRGQPQHF. The CDR3 DNA follows: TGCAGTGCTAGTCGGATAGGACAGGTCCGGGGTCAGCCCCAGCATTTT.

V gene TRBV5-6 combines with J gene TRBJ1-3; D might be TRBD1 (5 bases). Germline V gene sequence: CDR1 SGHDT, CDR2 YYEEEE. Trimming cost V 0 bases and J 0 bases, with 10 bases left between them. The CDR3 is 16 amino acids. The CDR3 spells CASSLDRTFSGNTIYF. CDR3 in DNA: TGTGCCAGCAGCTTGGACAGGACCTTCTCTGGAAACACCATATATTTT.

In this sample, this clone turned up once. This sequence joins TRBV29-1 and TRBJ1-4; a weak D match, TRBD1 (5 bases). V was shortened by 7 bases and J by 5 bases, with 14 bases between the two germline ends. This CDR3 spans 13 amino acids. Germline V CDR1 and CDR2: SQVTM, ANQGSEA. The CDR3 DNA is TGCAGCGCCCCAGACAGTAAGAATGAAAAACTGTTTTTT. Translation: CSAPDSKNEKLFF.

The gene calls are TRBV4-1 and TRBJ1-2; D gene ambiguous. Trimming pared 0 bases from V and 4 bases from J, leaving 12 bases between. CDR1 and CDR2 from the germline V gene are MGHRA and YSYEKL. CDR3 length: 15 residues. CDR3 amino acids: CASSQDRQEGYGYTF. The CDR3 nucleotides read TGCGCCAGCAGCCAAGATCGGCAGGAAGGCTATGGCTACACCTTC.

The gene calls are TRBV5-6 and TRBJ1-2; 11 positions match TRBD1. V lost 4 bases, J lost 6 bases, and 11 bases stayed unmatched. This CDR3 region has 16 residues. CDR1 and CDR2 from the germline V gene are SGHDT and YYEEEE. CDR3 bases: TGTGCCAGCAGCCCGGACAGGGGGCGTTTTCCAAATGGCTACACCTTC. This gives the protein CASSPDRGRFPNGYTF.

This sequence joins TRBV7-8 and TRBJ1-2; D remains unclear. Germline V gene sequence: CDR1 SGHVS, CDR2 FQNEAQ. V lost 3 bases and J lost 0, with 11 bases in between. The CDR3 consists of 15 residues. The CDR3 protein is CASSFMRVSNYGYTF. CDR3 DNA sequence: TGTGCCAGCAGCTTTATGAGAGTTTCTAACTATGGCTACACCTTC. The whole variable domain, remainder taken from reference TRBV7-8 and TRBJ1-2, is GAGVSQSPRYKVAKRGQDVALRCDPISGHVSLFWYQQALGQGPEFLTYFQNEAQLDKSGLPSDRFFAERPEGSVSTLKIQRTQQEDSAVYLCASSFMRVSNYGYTFGSGTRLTVV.

The chain has TRBV7-8 and TRBJ2-7, with a weak D call TRBD2 (5 bases). Trimming shortened V by 8 bases and J by 2 bases, and 10 bases separated the two germline ends. The CDR3 spans 12 residues. Germline values: CDR1 SGHVS, CDR2 FQNEAQ. The CDR3, as DNA: TGTGCCAGCGCGACGGGGACCTACGAGCAGTACTTC. Its translation: CASATGTYEQYF.

The chain has TRBV27 and TRBJ2-7; TRBD2 matches at 7 bases. Germline CDR1 and CDR2: MNHEY and SMNVEV (reference sequence). J gave up 2 bases and V 2 bases, and 3 bases lay outside the gene matches. The CDR3 consists of 14 residues. This CDR3 is CASSLKGLAYEQYF. The CDR3 DNA follows: TGTGCCAGCAGTTTAAAAGGACTAGCCTACGAGCAGTACTTC.

This clone has more than one count but fewer than ten. The chain recombines TRBV19 with TRBJ1-5, with TRBD1 matching 8 bases. Unmatched junction bases numbered 7, after V lost 5 bases and J lost 4 bases. CDR1 and CDR2 from the germline V gene are LNHDA and SQIVND (reference sequence). The CDR3 is 15 residues long. This chain's CDR3 is CASSPYRGRNQPQHF. The CDR3 DNA reads as TGTGCCAGTAGTCCTTACAGGGGGAGGAATCAGCCCCAGCATTTT.

The chain carries TRBV28 and TRBJ2-3; D perhaps matches TRBD1 (5 bases). The germline gives CDR1 MDHEN, CDR2 SYDVKM. The CDR3 is 14 amino acids. The V and J ends lost 5 bases and 4 bases respectively, with 13 bases between them. The DNA of the CDR3 is TGTGCCAGCAGTCCCGACAGCATTTCAGATACGCAGTATTTT. It specifies CASSPDSISDTQYF.

This sequence joins TRBV5-4 and TRBJ2-1, with 10 nucleotides matching TRBD2. The CDR3 extends over 14 amino acids. The V and J ends lost 3 bases and 6 bases, in that order; junction bases with no gene match: 3. Germline values: CDR1 SGHNT, CDR2 YYREEE (reference sequence). In nucleotides, the CDR3 is TGTGCCAGCAGCTCTGGACTAGCGGCCAATGAGCAGTTCTTC. Translated: CASSSGLAANEQFF. The whole variable domain, remainder taken from reference TRBV5-4 and TRBJ2-1, is ETGVTQSPTHLIKTRGQQVTLRCSSQSGHNTVSWYQQALGQGPQFIFQYYREEENGRGNFPPRFSGLQFPNYSSELNVNALELDDSALYLCASSSGLAANEQFFGPGTRLTVL.

This clone appeared once. CDR3 DNA sequence: TGTGCCAGCACCAATCGGGGCACTGAAGCTTTCTTT. Protein product: CASTNRGTEAFF. The rearrangement uses TRBV28 and TRBJ1-1; D unclear. In germline, CDR1 is MDHEN, CDR2 SYDVKM. The CDR3 runs 12 residues. V was clipped by 7 bases and J by 4 bases, with 10 bases between them.

V is TRBV27 and J is TRBJ1-2, with D perhaps TRBD1 (6 bases). V dropped 4 bases and J dropped 3 bases, with 15 bases sitting between them. Germline CDR1 MNHEY, CDR2 SMNVEV (reference sequence). The CDR3 has 15 amino acids. CDR3 protein: CASSSRGGLDYGYTF. Here the CDR3 DNA reads TGTGCCAGCAGTTCCCGGGGGGGCCTCGACTATGGCTACACCTTC.

This chain joins TRBV28 and TRBJ2-7, with D perhaps matching TRBD2 (5 bases). V shed 6 bases and J shed 7 bases, with 13 bases lying between them. Germline lookup yields CDR1 MDHEN and CDR2 SYDVKM. The CDR3 sequence is 12 residues long. CDR3 in DNA: TGTGCCAGCAGGGGCGTTTGGAGGGAGCAGTACTTC. Encoded protein: CASRGVWREQYF.

The chain combines TRBV30 with TRBJ1-4; TRBD1 matches 9 bases. Trimming cost V 2 bases and J 5 bases; bases outside gene matches: 3. The CDR3 runs 14 residues. Germline V lookup: CDR1 GTSNPN, CDR2 SVGIG (reference sequence). CDR3 residues: CAWSFGQGNEKLFF. The CDR3 nucleotides read TGTGCCTGGAGTTTCGGACAGGGGAATGAAAAACTGTTTTTT. Filled out from reference TRBV30 and TRBJ1-4, the complete variable domain reads SQTIHQWPATLVQPVGSPLSLECTVEGTSNPNLYWYRQAAGRGLQLLFYSVGIGQISSEVPQNLSASRPQDRQFILSSKKLLLSDSGFYLCAWSFGQGNEKLFFGSGTQLSVL.

CDR3 nucleotides: TGTGCCAGCAGGGATGGACAGGGCTATGGCTACACCTTC. Its translation is CASRDGQGYGYTF. The rearrangement joins TRBV6-5 to TRBJ1-2; 8 bases are a match to TRBD1. Germline-derived CDR1 and CDR2 are MNHEY and SVGAGI. Trimming removed 6 bases from V and 4 bases from J; junction bases left unmatched: 4. The CDR3 is 13 amino acids.